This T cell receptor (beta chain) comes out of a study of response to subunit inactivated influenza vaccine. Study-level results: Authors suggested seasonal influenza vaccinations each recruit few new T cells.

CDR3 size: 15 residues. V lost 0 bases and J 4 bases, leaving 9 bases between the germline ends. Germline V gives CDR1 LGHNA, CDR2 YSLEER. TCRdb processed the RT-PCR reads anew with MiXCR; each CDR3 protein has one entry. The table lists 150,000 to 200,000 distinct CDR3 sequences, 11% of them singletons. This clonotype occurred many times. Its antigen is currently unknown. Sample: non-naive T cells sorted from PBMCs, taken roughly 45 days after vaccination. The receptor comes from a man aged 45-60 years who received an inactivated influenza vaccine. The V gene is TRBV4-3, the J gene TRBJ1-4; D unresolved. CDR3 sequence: CASSQDGPHNEKLFF. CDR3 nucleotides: TGCGCCAGCAGCCAAGACGGCCCTCATAATGAAAAACTGTTTTTT.